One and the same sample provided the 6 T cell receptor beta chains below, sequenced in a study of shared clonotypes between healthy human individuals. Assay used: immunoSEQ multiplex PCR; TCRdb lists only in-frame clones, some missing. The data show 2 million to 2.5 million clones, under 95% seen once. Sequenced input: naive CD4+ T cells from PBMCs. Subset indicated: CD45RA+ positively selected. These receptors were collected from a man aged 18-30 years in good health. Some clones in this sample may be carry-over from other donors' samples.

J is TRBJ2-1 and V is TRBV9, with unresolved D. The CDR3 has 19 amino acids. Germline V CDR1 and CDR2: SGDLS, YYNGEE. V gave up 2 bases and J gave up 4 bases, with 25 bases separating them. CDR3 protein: CASSVPSKIPILSYNEQFF. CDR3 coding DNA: TGTGCCAGCAGCGTCCCCTCCAAAATACCCATTCTAAGTTACAATGAGCAGTTCTTC.

For the CDR3, the DNA is TGTGCCATCAGAGCTCAGAGTTCCTATGGCTACACCTTC. Translated: CAIRAQSSYGYTF. The J gene is TRBJ1-2, the V gene TRBV10-3; D remains ambiguous. Germline V gene data show CDR1 as ENHRY and CDR2 as SYGVKD. Trimming left V 6 bases short and J 4 bases short, with 12 bases between. This CDR3 has 13 residues.

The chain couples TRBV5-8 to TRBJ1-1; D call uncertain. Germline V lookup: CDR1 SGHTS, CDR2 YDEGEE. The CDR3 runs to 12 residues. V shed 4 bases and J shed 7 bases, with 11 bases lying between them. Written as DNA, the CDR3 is TGTGCCAGCAGCCTCCCCCCCCTTGAAGCTTTCTTT. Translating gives CASSLPPLEAFF.

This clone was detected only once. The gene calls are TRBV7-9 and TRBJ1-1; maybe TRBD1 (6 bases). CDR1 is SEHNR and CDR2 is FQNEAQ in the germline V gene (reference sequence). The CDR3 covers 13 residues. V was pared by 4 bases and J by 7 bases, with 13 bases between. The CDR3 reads CASSWDIPGEAFF. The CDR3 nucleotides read TGTGCCAGCAGCTGGGACATCCCAGGTGAAGCTTTCTTT. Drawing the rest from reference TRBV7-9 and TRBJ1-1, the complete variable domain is DTGVSQNPRHKITKRGQNVTFRCDPISEHNRLYWYRQTLGQGPEFLTYFQNEAQLEKSRLLSDRFSAERPKGSFSTLEIQRTEQGDSAMYLCASSWDIPGEAFFGQGTRLTVV.

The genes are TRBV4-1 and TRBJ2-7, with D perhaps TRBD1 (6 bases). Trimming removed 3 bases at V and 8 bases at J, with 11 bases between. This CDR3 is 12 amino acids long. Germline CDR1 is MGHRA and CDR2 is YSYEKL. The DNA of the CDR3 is TGCGCCAGCAGCCACCCACAGGGTAAGCAGTACTTC. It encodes CASSHPQGKQYF.

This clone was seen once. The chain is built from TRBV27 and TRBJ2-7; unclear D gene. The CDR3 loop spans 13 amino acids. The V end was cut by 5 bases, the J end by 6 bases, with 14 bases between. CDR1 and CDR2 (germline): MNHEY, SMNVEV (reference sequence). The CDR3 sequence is CASSRAPYSEQYF. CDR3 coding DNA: TGTGCCAGCAGTCGGGCCCCGTACTCCGAGCAGTACTTC.